The 17 T cell receptor beta chains given below trace back to one sample, sequenced in a study of cytomegalovirus exposure and HLA in healthy donors. Sequencing used immunoSEQ multiplex PCR; TCRdb keeps in-frame clones, though not all of them. The sample lists 52,000 or so clones, 89% occurring once. The specimen sequenced was PBMCs. The receptors come from a woman aged 18 to 35 in good health and CMV-seronegative.

V is TRBV5-1 and J is TRBJ1-4, with 7 bases matching TRBD1. V lost 4 bases and J lost 4; bases outside the gene matches: 10. Germline V lookup: CDR1 SGHRS, CDR2 YFSETQ. CDR3 length: 16 amino acids. Written as DNA, the CDR3 is TGCGCCAGCAGCGGTGGGGACAGCCCTCTTAATGAAAAACTGTTTTTT. Protein product: CASSGGDSPLNEKLFF. Drawing the rest from reference TRBV5-1 and TRBJ1-4, the complete variable domain is KAGVTQTPRYLIKTRGQQVTLSCSPISGHRSVSWYQQTPGQGLQFLFEYFSETQRNKGNFPGRFSGRQFSNSRSEMNVSTLELGDSALYLCASSGGDSPLNEKLFFGSGTQLSVL.

The chain combines TRBV19 with TRBJ1-1; D perhaps matches TRBD1 (5 bases). Germline CDR1 reads LNHDA; CDR2 reads SQIVND (reference sequence). The V and J ends lost 2 bases and 4 bases respectively, with 14 bases between them. The CDR3 totals 15 residues. CDR3 region: CASSIYGGGSTEAFF. CDR3 sequence (DNA): TGTGCCAGTAGTATATACGGGGGAGGTAGCACTGAAGCTTTCTTT.

The genes are TRBV28 and TRBJ2-1; 8 bases match TRBD1. J was trimmed by 8 bases and V by 4 bases; bases with no gene match: 7. Germline CDR1 and CDR2: MDHEN and SYDVKM. The length of the CDR3 is 14 residues. The CDR3 DNA reads TGTGCCAGCAGTTCTATCCAGACAGGGGATGAGCAGTTCTTC. Translation gives CASSSIQTGDEQFF.

This chain connects TRBV6-5 to TRBJ2-1; 7 bases line up with TRBD2. The length of the CDR3 is 11 residues. With V trimmed by 4 bases and J by 13 bases, 4 bases remained unmatched. The germline V gene encodes CDR1 MNHEY and CDR2 SVGAGI. The CDR3 DNA follows: TGTGCCAGCAGTTTCGGGGGGTCTCAGTTCTTC. Translation gives CASSFGGSQFF.

This rearrangement joins TRBV6-4 to TRBJ1-2; possible D gene TRBD1, 5 bases. V dropped 2 bases and J dropped 4 bases, with 14 bases sitting between them. Germline V gene lookup returns CDR1 MRHNA and CDR2 SNTAGT. The CDR3 extends over 15 amino acids. CDR3 in amino acids: CASSDGQGEAYGYTF. The DNA for the CDR3 is TGTGCCAGCAGTGACGGCCAGGGTGAGGCCTATGGCTACACCTTC.

The sample holds one count of this clone. This sequence joins TRBV28 and TRBJ1-1; TRBD1 matches 9 bases. The V gene's germline CDR1 is MDHEN and CDR2 SYDVKM. V lost 1 base, J lost 6 bases, and 3 bases stayed unmatched. The CDR3 loop spans 14 amino acids. In DNA, the CDR3 is TGTGCCAGCAGTTTATCACAGGGGGCCGCTGAAGCTTTCTTT. Protein product: CASSLSQGAAEAFF.

The genes are TRBV9 and TRBJ1-1; TRBD1 is a possible D gene (6 bases). The germline V and J ends were trimmed by 2 bases and 4 bases, with 18 bases remaining between them. The germline gives CDR1 SGDLS, CDR2 YYNGEE. This CDR3 comprises 16 residues. The CDR3 loop is CASSVGITGSVTEAFF. In DNA, the CDR3 is TGTGCCAGCAGCGTTGGAATAACAGGGAGCGTCACTGAAGCTTTCTTT.

The genes are TRBV11-1 and TRBJ1-4; 7 bases are shared with TRBD1. The CDR3 covers 17 residues. V trimming: 5 bases; J trimming: 6 bases; junction bases outside the gene matches: 15. Germline V gives CDR1 SGHAT, CDR2 FQDESV (reference sequence). This CDR3 reads CASSLKRVRDSDEKLFF. The CDR3 nucleotides are TGTGCCAGCAGCCTAAAACGGGTGAGGGACAGCGATGAAAAACTGTTTTTT.

The J gene is TRBJ1-4, the V gene TRBV29-1, with TRBD1 identical over 7 bases. CDR3 size: 13 residues. Germline values: CDR1 SQVTM, CDR2 ANQGSEA. With V trimmed by 7 bases and J by 3 bases, 5 bases remained unmatched. CDR3 bases: TGCAGCGCTGCAGGGGGATCTAATGAAAAACTGTTTTTT. Protein sequence: CSAAGGSNEKLFF.

The chain links TRBV28 to TRBJ2-3; 9 nucleotides align to TRBD1. Germline CDR1 is MDHEN and CDR2 is SYDVKM. Germline trimming cut 5 bases from V and 0 bases from J; bases unmatched to any gene: 9. The length of the CDR3 is 17 residues. CDR3 DNA: TGTGCCAGCAGTCCCGGGACAGGGCCCCCCAGCACAGATACGCAGTATTTT. Translated: CASSPGTGPPSTDTQYF.

The rearrangement links TRBV13 to TRBJ2-5, with D unclear. V shed 0 bases and J shed 7 bases, with 15 bases lying between them. The germline CDR1 and CDR2 sequences are PRHDT and FYEKMQ (reference sequence). The CDR3 runs to 15 residues. CDR3 amino acids: CASSLGRAGSGTQYF. DNA for the CDR3: TGTGCCAGCAGCTTAGGCCGCGCCGGATCGGGGACCCAGTACTTC.

This clone was detected a few times. The V gene is TRBV29-1, the J gene TRBJ1-1; TRBD1 might be the D (5 bases). V was cut by 4 bases and J by 4 bases, with 13 bases left in between. The CDR3 extends over 13 amino acids. Germline-derived CDR1 and CDR2 are SQVTM and ANQGSEA. In nucleotides, the CDR3 is TGCAGCGTTGCGGGCGTGGGGGGCACTGAAGCTTTCTTT. Translated: CSVAGVGGTEAFF.

The chain uses TRBV4-2 and TRBJ2-2; weak D call: TRBD1 (5 bases). The CDR3 is 16 residues long. V was shortened by 0 bases and J by 4 bases, with 12 bases between the two germline ends. The germline V gene encodes CDR1 LGHNA and CDR2 YNFKEQ. CDR3 DNA sequence: TGTGCCAGCAGCCAAGAAGCAGGGTCGAGCACCGGGGAGCTGTTTTTT. Translating gives CASSQEAGSSTGELFF.

V usage is TRBV9 and J usage is TRBJ1-6; D is possibly TRBD1 (5 bases). This CDR3 spans 13 amino acids. From germline, CDR1 is SGDLS and CDR2 YYNGEE. Trimming left V 4 bases short and J 9 bases short, with 11 bases between. CDR3 amino acids: CASSPDRGSPLHF. DNA of the CDR3: TGTGCCAGCAGCCCCGATAGGGGTTCACCCCTCCACTTT.

In DNA form, the CDR3 reads TGTGCCAGCAGCAGAAGACTCCTGGGAGGGTCCAACTATGGCTACACCTTC. The encoded protein is CASSRRLLGGSNYGYTF. The rearrangement joins TRBV11-3 to TRBJ1-2, with D unresolved. Germline-derived CDR1 and CDR2 are SGHNT and YENEEA. V lost 5 bases to trimming and J lost 2 bases, with 21 bases between them. The CDR3 sequence is 17 residues long.

This clone was observed a single time. The chain links TRBV9 to TRBJ2-7, with 8 bases aligning to TRBD2. Germline CDR1 is SGDLS and CDR2 is YYNGEE. The CDR3 length is 17 residues. J was trimmed by 4 bases and V by 1 base; bases with no gene match: 13. CDR3: CASSVIGGGTRDYEQYF. Written as DNA, the CDR3 is TGTGCCAGCAGCGTAATAGGGGGGGGGACTAGGGATTACGAGCAGTACTTC.

The CDR3 loop is CASSQDSGWSNYGYTF. DNA of the CDR3: TGTGCCAGCAGCCAAGATTCAGGGTGGTCTAACTATGGCTACACCTTC. This chain joins TRBV14 and TRBJ1-2, with a weak D call TRBD1 (5 bases). This CDR3 comprises 16 residues. Trimming shortened V by 0 bases and J by 0 bases, and 11 bases separated the two germline ends. Germline V CDR1 and CDR2: SGHDN, FVKESK.